The sequence of this T cell receptor beta chain was determined in a study of T-cell reconstitution after alpha-beta-depleted transplantation in children. About this clonotype itself: Its antigen remains unknown.

Preparation of the TCRbeta library used unique molecular identifiers. TCRdb ran MiXCR on the PCR reads and lists one entry per CDR3 protein. The sample lists some 600,000 distinct CDR3 sequences, 10% to 15% occurring once. The ends were cut back, 5 bases at V and 0 bases at J, with 11 bases in the middle. Germline CDR1 SQVTM, CDR2 ANQGSEA. This CDR3 is 14 amino acids long. Study results and limitations: The origin of alpha-beta T cells about two months after transplant was reportedly several hundred expanded graft clones. From newly produced T cells came most of the T-cell counts and diversity one year after transplant.

This sequence joins TRBV29-1 and TRBJ2-1; D may be TRBD2 (5 bases). The receptor was derived from a male patient between 10 and 17 years old who had a stem cell transplant for acute myeloid leukemia, so the T cells may come from the graft donor. The starting material was PBMCs, mostly from graft donor cells, obtained 360 days after TCRalphabeta/CD19-depleted stem cell transplant. In DNA form, the CDR3 reads TGCAGCGTTATCCGAGGGTCCTCCTACAATGAGCAGTTCTTC. It yields the protein CSVIRGSSYNEQFF.